The 24 T cell receptor beta chains reported below all come from one sample, sequenced in a study of blood T cell repertoires in COVID-19. Clones were sequenced by immunoSEQ multiplex PCR, and TCRdb holds only the in-frame ones, with some missing. The sample shows about 200,000 clones, 81% of them seen only once. The sample consisted of peripheral blood. The receptors were gathered from a woman older than 75 with acute or convalescent COVID-19.

The chain employs TRBV28 and TRBJ1-5, with a tentative D call TRBD1 (6 bases). In germline, CDR1 is MDHEN, CDR2 SYDVKM. The CDR3 spans 15 residues. Trimming shortened V by 1 base and J by 3 bases, and 10 bases separated the two germline ends. The DNA for the CDR3 is TGTGCCAGCAGTTTATCCGACAGGACCAATCAGCCCCAGCATTTT. Translation gives CASSLSDRTNQPQHF.

V is TRBV19 and J is TRBJ1-5, with D possibly being TRBD1 (6 bases). V dropped 6 bases and J dropped 2 bases, with 17 bases sitting between them. The CDR3 contains 16 residues. Germline V gene data show CDR1 as LNHDA and CDR2 as SQIVND (reference sequence). The CDR3 bases are TGTGCCAGTAGCATTAACAGGGCCGGGGGCAATCAGCCCCAGCATTTT. Protein: CASSINRAGGNQPQHF.

The chain is built from TRBV6-1 and TRBJ2-7, with 9 positions matching TRBD1. The CDR3 extends over 17 amino acids. CDR1 MNHNS and CDR2 SASEGT come from the germline V gene. V trimming: 4 bases; J trimming: 6 bases; junction bases outside the gene matches: 16. CDR3 DNA: TGTGCCAGCAGTGCGGGACAGGGTTTGGTCATAGAGGGCGAGCAGTACTTC. This sequence encodes CASSAGQGLVIEGEQYF.

V is TRBV2 and J is TRBJ1-4; 7 bases agree with TRBD1. The junction had 9 bases not matched to a gene; V was cut back by 6 bases and J by 8 bases. This CDR3 has 14 amino acids. Per the germline V gene, CDR1 is SNHLY and CDR2 is FYNNEI. CDR3 sequence: CASRPTGVAEKLFF. In DNA form, the CDR3 reads TGTGCCAGCAGGCCCACAGGGGTGGCAGAAAAACTGTTTTTT.

The chain couples TRBV7-9 to TRBJ1-3, with TRBD1 identical over 7 bases. Per germline, CDR1 SEHNR and CDR2 FQNEAQ (reference sequence). Losses at the gene ends were 5 bases for V and 1 base for J; bases not matched to a gene: 5. The length of the CDR3 is 15 residues. Written as DNA, the CDR3 is TGTGCCAGCAGCCCAGCGACAGGGTCTGGAAACACCATATATTTT. It encodes CASSPATGSGNTIYF.

This sequence joins TRBV7-3 and TRBJ1-1; D not resolved. The CDR3 totals 13 residues. Per the germline V gene, CDR1 is SGHTA and CDR2 is FQGTGA. V lost 5 bases to trimming and J lost 3 bases, with 10 bases between them. This CDR3 reads CASSVDRDTEAFF. The CDR3 DNA reads TGTGCCAGCAGCGTTGATCGAGACACTGAAGCTTTCTTT.

This clone showed up just once. The V and J genes are TRBV6-2 or TRBV6-3 and TRBJ2-5; 7 bases agree with TRBD2. The germline V gene encodes CDR1 MNHEY and CDR2 SVGEGT. The CDR3 consists of 14 residues. J lost 2 bases, V lost 0 bases, and 0 bases had no gene match. This CDR3 is CASSYSGRQETQYF. Here the CDR3 DNA reads TGTGCCAGCAGTTACTCCGGGAGGCAAGAGACCCAGTACTTC.

This clone was counted once. V usage is TRBV7-6 and J usage is TRBJ1-4, with 7 bases that match TRBD1. This CDR3 is built from 16 residues. Germline assignment: CDR1 SGHVS and CDR2 FNYEAQ. Unmatched junction bases numbered 7, after V lost 4 bases and J lost 2 bases. This chain's CDR3 is CASSSVPTGTNEKLFF. Written as DNA, the CDR3 is TGTGCCAGCAGCTCCGTTCCGACAGGGACTAATGAAAAACTGTTTTTT.

The CDR3 DNA reads TGTGCCAGCAGCGTAGGGCCGAACAATGAGCAGTTCTTC. Translated: CASSVGPNNEQFF. This chain uses TRBV9 with TRBJ2-1; D is uncertain. Trimming removed 0 bases from V and 5 bases from J, with 6 bases in between. CDR3 length equals 13 residues. Germline CDR1 reads SGDLS; CDR2 reads YYNGEE.

This CDR3 is CASSVGLAGGLTSTDTQYF. CDR3 bases: TGTGCCAGCAGCGTAGGTCTAGCGGGGGGCCTGACTAGCACAGATACGCAGTATTTT. The rearrangement links TRBV9 to TRBJ2-3; 11 nucleotides agree with TRBD2. In germline, CDR1 is SGDLS, CDR2 YYNGEE. V lost 0 bases to trimming and J lost 0 bases; unmatched junction nucleotides: 9. This CDR3 region has 19 residues. The entire variable domain, with the rest obtained from reference TRBV9 and TRBJ2-3, is as follows: DSGVTQTPKHLITATGQRVTLRCSPRSGDLSVYWYQQSLDQGLQFLIQYYNGEERAKGNILERFSAQQFPDLHSELNLSSLELGDSALYFCASSVGLAGGLTSTDTQYFGPGTRLTVL.

This chain joins TRBV6-4 and TRBJ2-3; 8 bases are a match to TRBD1. Trimming removed 3 bases from V and 7 bases from J; junction bases left unmatched: 21. Germline CDR1 and CDR2: MRHNA and SNTAGT. The CDR3 is 19 amino acids. The CDR3 nucleotides are TGTGCCAGCAGTGATCCCCGGGACAGGCGCCGAGCTTACCGGAATACGCAGTATTTT. Translated: CASSDPRDRRRAYRNTQYF.

The chain recombines TRBV19 with TRBJ1-1; no clear D gene. V lost 7 bases and J lost 1, with 16 bases in between. Germline values: CDR1 LNHDA, CDR2 SQIVND (reference sequence). The CDR3 is made up of 15 amino acids. This CDR3 reads CASTLGRPGNTEAFF. For the CDR3, the DNA is TGTGCCAGTACCCTGGGGAGGCCTGGGAACACTGAAGCTTTCTTT. The whole variable domain, filled in from reference TRBV19 and TRBJ1-1, reads DGGITQSPKYLFRKEGQNVTLSCEQNLNHDAMYWYRQDPGQGLRLIYYSQIVNDFQKGDIAEGYSVSREKKESFPLTVTSAQKNPTAFYLCASTLGRPGNTEAFFGQGTRLTVV.

V and J are TRBV4-1 and TRBJ1-2; 7 bases agree with TRBD1. Germline values: CDR1 MGHRA, CDR2 YSYEKL. The junction had 5 bases not matched to a gene; V was cut back by 0 bases and J by 1 base. This CDR3 is 16 amino acids long. For the CDR3, the DNA is TGCGCCAGCAGCCAAGAAGGGTGGGACAGTAACTATGGCTACACCTTC. Protein product: CASSQEGWDSNYGYTF.

The chain employs TRBV19 and TRBJ2-4; TRBD2 agrees at 9 bases. Germline CDR1 is LNHDA and CDR2 is SQIVND (reference sequence). The CDR3 consists of 20 residues. The trim removed 5 bases at V and 0 bases at J, leaving 17 bases unmatched. The CDR3 region is CASSLERGASPFLAKNIQYF. CDR3 bases: TGTGCCAGTAGTCTCGAGCGGGGGGCTTCCCCTTTCCTAGCCAAAAACATTCAGTACTTC.

CDR3 sequence reads: CASSYSGQGNEQFF. The CDR3 nucleotides are TGTGCCAGCAGTTACTCGGGACAGGGCAATGAGCAGTTCTTC. V gene TRBV6-6 combines with J gene TRBJ2-1; 9 bases line up with TRBD1. This CDR3 comprises 14 residues. From germline, CDR1 is MNHNY and CDR2 SVGAGI (reference sequence). V lost 0 bases, J lost 6 bases, and 0 bases stayed unmatched.

This chain uses TRBV2 with TRBJ2-7; 8 bases align to TRBD1. Germline CDR1 and CDR2: SNHLY and FYNNEI. CDR3 size: 16 residues. V lost 2 bases, J lost 0 bases, and 6 bases stayed unmatched. The CDR3 DNA sequence: TGTGCCAGCAGTGAACTGGACAGGGACAGCTCCTACGAGCAGTACTTC. It yields the protein CASSELDRDSSYEQYF.

The chain is built from TRBV5-1 and TRBJ1-2, with 8 positions matching TRBD1. Germline CDR1 and CDR2: SGHRS and YFSETQ. With V trimmed by 3 bases and J by 9 bases, 13 bases remained unmatched. The CDR3 has 15 amino acids. As DNA, the CDR3 is TGCGCCAGCAGCTCGGGACCCCGGGACAGGCTGAGCTACACCTTC. Translation gives CASSSGPRDRLSYTF.

The CDR3 reads CASSLVRYPNTGELFF. CDR3 in DNA: TGCGCCAGCAGCTTGGTCAGGTACCCAAACACCGGGGAGCTGTTTTTT. The J gene is TRBJ2-2, the V gene TRBV5-1; D gene unclear. The CDR3 spans 16 residues. Per the germline V gene, CDR1 is SGHRS and CDR2 is YFSETQ. V lost 0 bases and J 2 bases, leaving 11 bases between the germline ends.

The rearrangement joins TRBV30 to TRBJ1-1; no reliable D call. V was shortened by 4 bases and J by 2 bases, with 8 bases between the two germline ends. This CDR3 has 12 amino acids. Germline CDR1 is GTSNPN and CDR2 is SVGIG (reference sequence). CDR3 region: CAWTGQNTEAFF. CDR3 DNA sequence: TGTGCCTGGACAGGTCAAAACACTGAAGCTTTCTTT.

J is TRBJ2-7 and V is TRBV15; 7 nucleotides match TRBD1. The CDR3 sequence is 14 residues long. The V gene end was trimmed by 2 bases and the J gene end by 5 bases; junction bases not matched to a gene: 6. CDR1 and CDR2 (germline): LNHNV, YYDKDF (reference sequence). CDR3 nucleotides: TGTGCCACCAGCAGATGGGACAGTAGACACGAGCAGTACTTC. This translates into CATSRWDSRHEQYF. Drawing the rest from reference TRBV15 and TRBJ2-7, the complete variable domain is DAMVIQNPRYQVTQFGKPVTLSCSQTLNHNVMYWYQQKSSQAPKLLFHYYDKDFNNEADTPDNFQSRRPNTSFCFLDIRSPGLGDTAMYLCATSRWDSRHEQYFGPGTRLTVT.

This clone was recorded many times. The V and J genes are TRBV7-8 and TRBJ1-6; 9 bases fit TRBD1. This CDR3 has 15 residues. Germline values: CDR1 SGHVS, CDR2 FQNEAQ. V lost 2 bases and J lost 7; bases outside the gene matches: 3. DNA for the CDR3: TGTGCCAGCAGCTTATCGGGACAGGGCAATTCACCCCTCCACTTT. Translation: CASSLSGQGNSPLHF.

The J gene is TRBJ2-5, the V gene TRBV7-2; the D is unclear. The CDR3 covers 14 residues. CDR1 SGHTA and CDR2 FQGNSA come from the germline V gene. Trimming took off 2 bases at V and 1 base at J, with 8 bases between the two ends. CDR3 coding DNA: TGTGCCAGCAGCTTACCAGGCTTCCAAGAGACCCAGTACTTC. This encodes CASSLPGFQETQYF.

The chain is built from TRBV5-5 and TRBJ2-1; D is undetermined. This CDR3 has 14 residues. V shed 4 bases and J shed 6 bases, with 14 bases lying between them. Germline values: CDR1 SGHKS, CDR2 YYEKEE (reference sequence). CDR3 coding DNA: TGTGCCAGCAGCCGCCCGGGTCCTGGCAATGAGCAGTTCTTC. Protein: CASSRPGPGNEQFF.

This sequence joins TRBV13 and TRBJ1-2; D is undetermined. Germline V gene lookup returns CDR1 PRHDT and CDR2 FYEKMQ (reference sequence). The CDR3 is made up of 13 amino acids. Trimming left V 1 base short and J 8 bases short, with 11 bases between. CDR3 bases: TGTGCCAGCAGCTTAGCCAGCCTCGGGGGCTACACCTTC. This sequence encodes CASSLASLGGYTF.